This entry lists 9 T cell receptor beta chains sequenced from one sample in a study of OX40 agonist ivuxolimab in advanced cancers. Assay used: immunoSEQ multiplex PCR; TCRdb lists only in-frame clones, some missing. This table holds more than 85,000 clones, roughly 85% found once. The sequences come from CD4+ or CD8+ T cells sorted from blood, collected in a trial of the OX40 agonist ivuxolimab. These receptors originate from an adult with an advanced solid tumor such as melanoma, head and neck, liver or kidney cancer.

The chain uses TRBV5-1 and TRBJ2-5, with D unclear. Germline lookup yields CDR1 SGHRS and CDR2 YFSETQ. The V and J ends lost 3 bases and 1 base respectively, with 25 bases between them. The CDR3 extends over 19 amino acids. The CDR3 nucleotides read TGCGCCAGCAGCTCGAGAAAACGCCAATTAGATAATCGCCAAGAGACCCAGTACTTC. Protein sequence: CASSSRKRQLDNRQETQYF.

CDR3: CASSLGLALHF. The CDR3, as DNA: TGTGCCAGCAGCTTAGGATTGGCCCTCCACTTT. J is TRBJ1-6 and V is TRBV7-2, with no clear D. The germline V gene has CDR1 SGHTA and CDR2 FQGNSA. This CDR3 is 11 amino acids long. V lost 1 base, J lost 14 bases, and 6 bases lay in between.

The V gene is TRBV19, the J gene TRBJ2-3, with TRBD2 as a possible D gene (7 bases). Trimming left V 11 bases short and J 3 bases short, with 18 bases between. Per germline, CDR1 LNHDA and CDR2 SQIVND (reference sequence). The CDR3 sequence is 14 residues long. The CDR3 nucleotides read TGTGCCTGCCGAGTGGGGGGGCGGACAGATACGCAGTATTTT. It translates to CACRVGGRTDTQYF.

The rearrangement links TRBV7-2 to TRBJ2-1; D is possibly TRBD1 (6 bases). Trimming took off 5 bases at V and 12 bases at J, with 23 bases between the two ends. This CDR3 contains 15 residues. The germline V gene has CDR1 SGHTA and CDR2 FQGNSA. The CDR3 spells CASSRQSTTGSGQFF. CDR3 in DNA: TGTGCCAGCAGCCGCCAATCGACAACAGGGTCGGGGCAGTTCTTC.

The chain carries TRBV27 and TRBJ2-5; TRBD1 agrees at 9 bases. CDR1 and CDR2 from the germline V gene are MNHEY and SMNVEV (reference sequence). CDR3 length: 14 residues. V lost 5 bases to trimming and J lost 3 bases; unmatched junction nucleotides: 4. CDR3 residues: CASSPWTGEETQYF. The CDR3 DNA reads TGTGCCAGCAGTCCATGGACAGGGGAAGAGACCCAGTACTTC.

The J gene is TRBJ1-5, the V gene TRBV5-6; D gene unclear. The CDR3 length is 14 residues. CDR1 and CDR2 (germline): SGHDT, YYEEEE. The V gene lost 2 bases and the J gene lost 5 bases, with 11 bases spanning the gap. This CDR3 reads CASSFPGSHQPQHF. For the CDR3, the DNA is TGTGCCAGCAGCTTCCCGGGGTCGCATCAGCCCCAGCATTTT.

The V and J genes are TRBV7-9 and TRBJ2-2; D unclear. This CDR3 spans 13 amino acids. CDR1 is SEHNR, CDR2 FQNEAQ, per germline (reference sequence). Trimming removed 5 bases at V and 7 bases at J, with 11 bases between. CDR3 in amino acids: CASSQDTGGELFF. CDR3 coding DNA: TGTGCCAGCAGCCAAGACACTGGCGGGGAGCTGTTTTTT. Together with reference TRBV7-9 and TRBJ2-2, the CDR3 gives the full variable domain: DTGVSQNPRHKITKRGQNVTFRCDPISEHNRLYWYRQTLGQGPEFLTYFQNEAQLEKSRLLSDRFSAERPKGSFSTLEIQRTEQGDSAMYLCASSQDTGGELFFGEGSRLTVL.

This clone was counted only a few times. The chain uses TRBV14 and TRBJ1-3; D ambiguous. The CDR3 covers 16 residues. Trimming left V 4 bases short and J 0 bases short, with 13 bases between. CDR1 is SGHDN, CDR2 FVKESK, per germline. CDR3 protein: CASSPRAILSGNTIYF. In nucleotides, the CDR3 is TGTGCCAGCAGCCCACGGGCTATCCTCTCTGGAAACACCATATATTTT.

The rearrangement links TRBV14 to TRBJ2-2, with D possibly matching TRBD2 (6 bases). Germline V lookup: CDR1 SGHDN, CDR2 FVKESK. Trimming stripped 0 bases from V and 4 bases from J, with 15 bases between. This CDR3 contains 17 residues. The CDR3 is CASSQEWWQGGTGELFF. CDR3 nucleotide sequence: TGTGCCAGCAGCCAAGAATGGTGGCAGGGAGGCACCGGGGAGCTGTTTTTT.